The present T cell receptor (beta chain) was sequenced within a study of shared T cell receptors in the human thymus. TCRdb's copy holds only in-frame clones and misses some; the assay was immunoSEQ multiplex PCR. The sample lists approximately 760,000 clones, around 85% occurring once. V lost 2 bases and J lost 0, with 19 bases in between. This CDR3 spans 18 amino acids. Germline CDR1 is GTSNPN and CDR2 is SVGIG (reference sequence). These data were likewise used in another study, on human thymus T cells. As that report states: Those donating were healthy Finnish infants in corrective surgery for congenital heart defects. Corrective cardiac surgery supplied the resected thymus tissue. Thymic TCR repertoires of unrelated people reportedly overlapped highly.

The chain combines TRBV30 with TRBJ1-4, with D possibly TRBD1 on 5 matching bases. Sequencing input: thymocytes. This TCR was sampled from a girl under three years old with a congenital heart defect. In DNA form, the CDR3 reads TGTGCCTGGAGTACATTTTGGGACTGTGGGACAACTAATGAAAAACTGTTTTTT. Translating gives CAWSTFWDCGTTNEKLFF.